This entry lists 2 T cell receptor beta chains sequenced from one sample in a study of shared clonotypes between healthy human individuals. Clones were read by immunoSEQ multiplex PCR, and TCRdb kept only the in-frame ones, dropping some. Of 2 million to 3 million clones in the sample, approximately 93% were seen once. Sequences were obtained from naive CD4+ T cells from PBMCs. Subset noted: CD45RA+ positively selected. The source is a man between 18 and 35 years old in good health. Some clones in this sample may be carry-over from other donors' samples.

J is TRBJ2-3 and V is TRBV9; 7 nucleotides agree with TRBD2. Germline V gene lookup returns CDR1 SGDLS and CDR2 YYNGEE. Trimming at V came to 0 bases and at J to 7 bases, leaving 8 bases not matched to a gene. The CDR3 contains 15 residues. The CDR3 sequence is CASSVGSGEGNTQYF. CDR3 bases: TGTGCCAGCAGCGTAGGAAGCGGGGAAGGAAATACGCAGTATTTT.

The gene calls are TRBV28 and TRBJ1-5, with TRBD1 matching over 11 bases. Germline lookup yields CDR1 MDHEN and CDR2 SYDVKM. CDR3 length: 15 amino acids. V was pared by 6 bases and J by 4 bases, with 5 bases of the junction left unmatched. In nucleotides, the CDR3 is TGTGCCAGCAGCCCTTGGGACAGGGGGAATCAGCCCCAGCATTTT. Residues: CASSPWDRGNQPQHF.